The rows below give T cell receptor beta chains drawn from one sample of a study of T cells after posttransplantation cyclophosphamide. The repertoire was sequenced with immunoSEQ multiplex PCR; TCRdb's copy has only in-frame clones and lacks some. This repertoire holds roughly 35,000 clones, and none appear only once. The source material was PBMCs. All receptors derive from a woman in her 50s in good health and a related stem cell transplant donor. Each CDR3 is given with its conserved first and last residue. Each record gives: clone size, CDR3 length, V gene, D gene, J gene, CDR3 protein, CDR3 DNA. D genes are given only for firm matches. Size is omitted from some rows. Given values are once, few, many or a class for expanded clones.

abundance: many
len: 15
v_gene: TRBV6-2/TRBV6-3
d_gene: TRBD1
j_gene: TRBJ1-1
CDR3aa: CASSLPGQGGTEAFF
CDR3nt: TGTGCCAGCAGCCTTCCCGGACAGGGAGGGACTGAAGCTTTCTTT

abundance: NA
len: 13
v_gene: TRBV27
d_gene: TRBD1
j_gene: TRBJ1-2
CDR3aa: CASSPRQGYGYTF
CDR3nt: TGTGCCAGCAGTCCCCGACAGGGATATGGCTACACCTTC

abundance: many
len: 11
v_gene: TRBV6-2/TRBV6-3
d_gene: NA
j_gene: TRBJ2-7
CDR3aa: CASSYPREQYF
CDR3nt: TGTGCCAGCAGTTACCCCCGCGAGCAGTACTTC

abundance: NA
len: 16
v_gene: TRBV29-1
d_gene: NA
j_gene: TRBJ1-2
CDR3aa: CSVGLEHIPSWGGYTF
CDR3nt: TGCAGCGTTGGACTAGAACATATCCCCAGTTGGGGTGGCTACACCTTC

abundance: many
len: 14
v_gene: TRBV19
d_gene: NA
j_gene: TRBJ2-2
CDR3aa: CASSMQENTGELFF
CDR3nt: TGTGCCAGTAGTATGCAGGAGAACACCGGGGAGCTGTTTTTT

abundance: few
len: 13
v_gene: TRBV11-3
d_gene: NA
j_gene: TRBJ1-1
CDR3aa: CASSRQENTEAFF
CDR3nt: TGTGCCAGCAGTCGACAGGAGAACACTGAAGCTTTCTTT

abundance: many
len: 15
v_gene: TRBV5-6
d_gene: TRBD2
j_gene: TRBJ2-1
CDR3aa: CASSASAGVWNEQFF
CDR3nt: TGTGCCAGCAGCGCTTCAGCGGGGGTGTGGAATGAGCAGTTCTTC

abundance: many
len: 12
v_gene: TRBV19
d_gene: NA
j_gene: TRBJ1-1
CDR3aa: CASSNGNTEAFF
CDR3nt: TGTGCCAGTAGTAACGGGAACACTGAAGCTTTCTTT

abundance: many
len: 14
v_gene: TRBV11-2
d_gene: NA
j_gene: TRBJ1-1
CDR3aa: CASSLSEGGHEAFF
CDR3nt: TGTGCCAGCAGCCTCTCGGAGGGCGGGCATGAAGCTTTCTTT

abundance: many
len: 15
v_gene: TRBV12-3/TRBV12-4
d_gene: NA
j_gene: TRBJ2-7
CDR3aa: CASSFQGGTSYEQYF
CDR3nt: TGTGCCAGCAGTTTTCAAGGCGGGACTTCCTACGAGCAGTACTTC

abundance: NA
len: 13
v_gene: TRBV29-1
d_gene: NA
j_gene: TRBJ1-5
CDR3aa: CSVGTVSNQPQHF
CDR3nt: TGCAGCGTTGGGACAGTTAGCAATCAGCCCCAGCATTTT

abundance: many
len: 14
v_gene: TRBV7-2
d_gene: TRBD1
j_gene: TRBJ1-1
CDR3aa: CASSFSNRGTEAFF
CDR3nt: TGTGCCAGCAGTTTTAGTAACAGGGGAACTGAAGCTTTCTTT

abundance: many
len: 15
v_gene: TRBV28
d_gene: NA
j_gene: TRBJ1-4
CDR3aa: CASRPNRGSGEKLFF
CDR3nt: TGTGCCAGCAGACCAAATAGGGGATCGGGTGAAAAACTGTTTTTT

abundance: many
len: 15
v_gene: TRBV5-1
d_gene: TRBD2
j_gene: TRBJ2-3
CDR3aa: CASSTRTSGTDTQYF
CDR3nt: TGCGCCAGCAGCACTCGGACTAGCGGCACAGATACGCAGTATTTT

abundance: many
len: 12
v_gene: TRBV10-1
d_gene: NA
j_gene: TRBJ2-7
CDR3aa: CASSGRAYEQYF
CDR3nt: TGCGCCAGCAGCGGCAGGGCGTACGAGCAGTACTTC

abundance: many
len: 14
v_gene: TRBV28
d_gene: TRBD2
j_gene: TRBJ2-2
CDR3aa: CASSLSGSPGELFF
CDR3nt: TGTGCCAGCAGTTTAAGCGGGAGTCCCGGGGAGCTGTTTTTT

abundance: many
len: 12
v_gene: TRBV19
d_gene: NA
j_gene: TRBJ1-2
CDR3aa: CASSISEGGYTF
CDR3nt: TGTGCCAGTAGTATAAGTGAGGGTGGCTACACCTTC

abundance: NA
len: 16
v_gene: TRBV4-2
d_gene: TRBD2
j_gene: TRBJ2-7
CDR3aa: CASSQVGGRASYEQYF
CDR3nt: TGTGCCAGCAGCCAAGTGGGGGGGAGAGCATCCTACGAGCAGTACTTC

abundance: many
len: 14
v_gene: TRBV9
d_gene: NA
j_gene: TRBJ1-1
CDR3aa: CASSDRQSNTEAFF
CDR3nt: TGTGCCAGCAGCGACCGACAGTCCAACACTGAAGCTTTCTTT

abundance: few
len: 15
v_gene: TRBV7-9
d_gene: TRBD2
j_gene: TRBJ2-7
CDR3aa: CASSTGLAGSYEQYF
CDR3nt: TGTGCCAGCAGCACGGGACTAGCGGGTTCCTACGAGCAGTACTTC

abundance: many
len: 13
v_gene: TRBV11-3
d_gene: NA
j_gene: TRBJ2-1
CDR3aa: CASSPPSSNEQFF
CDR3nt: TGTGCCAGCAGCCCTCCCTCTAGCAATGAGCAGTTCTTC

abundance: NA
len: 18
v_gene: TRBV24-1
d_gene: TRBD1
j_gene: TRBJ2-5
CDR3aa: CATSDFYCGTAVQETQYF
CDR3nt: TGTGCCACCAGTGATTTTTATTGTGGGACAGCCGTCCAAGAGACCCAGTACTTC

abundance: many
len: 15
v_gene: TRBV28
d_gene: TRBD1
j_gene: TRBJ2-2
CDR3aa: CASSLPRQGAGELFF
CDR3nt: TGTGCCAGCAGTTTACCCCGACAGGGGGCCGGGGAGCTGTTTTTT

abundance: many
len: 16
v_gene: TRBV7-9
d_gene: NA
j_gene: TRBJ1-2
CDR3aa: CASSPAGQGGNYGYTF
CDR3nt: TGTGCCAGCAGCCCAGCGGGGCAGGGAGGCAACTATGGCTACACCTTC

abundance: many
len: 15
v_gene: TRBV2
d_gene: NA
j_gene: TRBJ2-1
CDR3aa: CAEAQGPESYNEQFF
CDR3nt: TGTGCCGAAGCACAGGGCCCCGAATCCTACAATGAGCAGTTCTTC

abundance: few
len: 14
v_gene: TRBV7-9
d_gene: TRBD1
j_gene: TRBJ1-2
CDR3aa: CASSSQTGVDGYTF
CDR3nt: TGTGCCAGCAGCTCTCAAACAGGGGTGGATGGCTACACCTTC

abundance: few
len: 16
v_gene: TRBV6-6
d_gene: NA
j_gene: TRBJ2-3
CDR3aa: CASTTPGWALTDTQYF
CDR3nt: TGTGCCAGCACGACACCTGGTTGGGCGCTCACAGATACGCAGTATTTT

abundance: medium-sized
len: 11
v_gene: TRBV28
d_gene: NA
j_gene: TRBJ2-7
CDR3aa: CASTTSYEQYF
CDR3nt: TGTGCCAGCACCACATCCTACGAGCAGTACTTC

abundance: many
len: 16
v_gene: TRBV10-1
d_gene: TRBD2
j_gene: TRBJ2-1
CDR3aa: CASSGRTSGREAEQFF
CDR3nt: TGCGCCAGCAGTGGACGGACTAGCGGGAGGGAAGCTGAGCAGTTCTTC